This TCR beta chain was identified in a study of T-cell memory formation after mild COVID-19. TCRdb fed the 5' RACE reads into MiXCR, producing one record per CDR3 protein. The sample lists hundreds of thousands of distinct CDR3 sequences; roughly 21% were seen once. V shed 3 bases, J shed 2 bases, and the junction held 4 bases outside the gene matches. CDR1 is KGHSH and CDR2 is LQKENI in the germline V gene. The CDR3 covers 16 residues. This clonotype was seen only a few times. Source material: PBMCs or a T cell subset sorted from them (not recorded which). The rearrangement uses TRBV18 and TRBJ2-1, with 10 bases matching TRBD2. This sequence was found in an adult woman who had mild COVID-19 (a few samples of this study predate the infection). Cell type and time point are not known. The CDR3 DNA follows: TGTGCCAGCTCACCTTCCGGGACTAGCGCCTACAATGAGCAGTTCTTC. Protein sequence: CASSPSGTSAYNEQFF.